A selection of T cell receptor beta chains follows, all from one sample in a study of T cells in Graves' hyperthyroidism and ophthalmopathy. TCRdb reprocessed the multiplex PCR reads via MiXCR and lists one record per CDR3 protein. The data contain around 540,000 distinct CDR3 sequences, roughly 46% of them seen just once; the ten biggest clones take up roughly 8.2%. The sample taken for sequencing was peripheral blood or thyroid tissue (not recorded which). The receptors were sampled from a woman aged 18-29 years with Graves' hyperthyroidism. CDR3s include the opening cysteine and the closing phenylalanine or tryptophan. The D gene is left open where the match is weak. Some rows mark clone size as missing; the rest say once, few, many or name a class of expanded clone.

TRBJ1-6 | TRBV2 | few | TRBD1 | CASTGQGASPLHF | TGTGCCAGTACCGGACAGGGTGCTTCACCCCTCCACTTT
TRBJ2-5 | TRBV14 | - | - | CASSPGRFAGETQYF | TGTGCCAGCAGCCCAGGCCGCTTTGCGGGAGAGACCCAGTACTTC
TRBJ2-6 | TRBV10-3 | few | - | CATNPHEAGANVLTF | TGTGCCACCAACCCCCATGAGGCGGGGGCCAACGTCCTGACTTTC
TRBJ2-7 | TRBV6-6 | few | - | CASRTSPTRSYEQYF | TGTGCCAGCAGGACCAGTCCGACCAGGTCCTACGAGCAGTACTTC
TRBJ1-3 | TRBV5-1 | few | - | CASSLESVSGNTIYF | TGCGCCAGCAGCTTGGAAAGCGTCTCTGGAAACACCATATATTTT
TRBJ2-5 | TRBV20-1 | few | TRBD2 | CSASGTSSPQETQYF | TGCAGTGCTAGCGGGACTAGCAGCCCCCAAGAGACCCAGTACTTC
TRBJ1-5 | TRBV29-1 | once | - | CSVLGGAQSNQPQHF | TGCAGCGTCCTGGGAGGGGCGCAGAGCAATCAGCCCCAGCATTTT
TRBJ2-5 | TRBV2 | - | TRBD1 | CGSRGPGEQETQYF | TGTGGCAGCAGGGGGCCCGGGGAGCAAGAGACCCAGTACTTC
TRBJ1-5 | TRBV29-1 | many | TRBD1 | CSAGTGLNQPQHF | TGCAGCGCCGGGACAGGGCTTAATCAGCCCCAGCATTTT
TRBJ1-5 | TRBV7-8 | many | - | CASSLEMALTGQPQHF | TGTGCCAGCAGCTTAGAAATGGCCCTGACAGGTCAGCCCCAGCATTTT
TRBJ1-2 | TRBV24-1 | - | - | CATSPRANYGYTF | TGTGCCACATCACCGCGGGCTAACTATGGCTACACCTTC
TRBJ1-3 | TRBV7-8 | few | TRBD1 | CASSPRDRLSGNTIYF | TGTGCCAGCAGCCCCCGGGACAGGCTCTCTGGAAACACCATATATTTT
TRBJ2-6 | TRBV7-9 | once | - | CASSSGSNVLTF | TGTGCCAGCAGTTCCGGGTCCAACGTCCTGACTTTC
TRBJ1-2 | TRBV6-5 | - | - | CASSYSTDDDEGYTF | TGTGCCAGCAGTTACTCGACGGACGACGATGAGGGCTACACCTTC
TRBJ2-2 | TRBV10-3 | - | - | CAIRKRPGELFF | TGTGCCATCAGGAAAAGGCCCGGGGAGCTGTTTTTT
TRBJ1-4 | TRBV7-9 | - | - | CASSLVRPEGEKLFF | TGTGCCAGCAGCTTAGTCCGCCCTGAGGGTGAAAAACTGTTTTTT
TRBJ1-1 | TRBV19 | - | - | CASSITRNTEAFF | TGTGCCAGTAGTATTACAAGGAACACTGAAGCTTTCTTT
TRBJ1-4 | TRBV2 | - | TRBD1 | CASSERRGLCEKLFF | TGTGCCAGCAGTGAGCGGAGGGGGCTATGTGAAAAACTGTTTTTT
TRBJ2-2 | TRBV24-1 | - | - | CASSKIPGELFF | TGTGCCAGCAGCAAGATACCCGGGGAGCTGTTTTTT
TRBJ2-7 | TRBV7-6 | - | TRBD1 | CASSHGQGLPYEQYF | TGTGCCAGTAGCCATGGACAGGGCCTACCCTACGAGCAGTACTTC
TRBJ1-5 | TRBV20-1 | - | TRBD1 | CSAPAARGGNQPQHF | TGCAGTGCCCCCGCGGCCAGGGGGGGCAATCAGCCCCAGCATTTT
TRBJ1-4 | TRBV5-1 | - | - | CASSQVGGTANEKLFF | TGCGCCAGCAGCCAAGTGGGGGGCACGGCTAATGAAAAACTGTTTTTT
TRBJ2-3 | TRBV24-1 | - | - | CATSPAARGDTQYF | TGTGCCACCAGCCCGGCGGCCAGAGGGGATACGCAGTATTTT
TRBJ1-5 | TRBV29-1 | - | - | CSSDRGGQPQHF | TGCAGCTCCGATCGGGGGGGGCAGCCCCAGCATTTT
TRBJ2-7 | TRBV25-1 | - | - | CASSVQGGSYYEQYF | TGTGCCAGCAGTGTACAGGGCGGCTCCTACTACGAGCAGTACTTC
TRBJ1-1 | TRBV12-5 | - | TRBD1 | CASGLPRGQGTEAFF | TGTGCTAGTGGTTTGCCAAGGGGACAGGGAACTGAAGCTTTCTTT
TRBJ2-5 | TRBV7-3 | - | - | CASNQGSGQETQYF | TGTGCCAGCAACCAAGGGAGCGGCCAAGAGACCCAGTACTTC
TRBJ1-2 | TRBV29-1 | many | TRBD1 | CSLGTEPGYTF | TGCAGCCTTGGGACAGAACCGGGCTACACCTTC
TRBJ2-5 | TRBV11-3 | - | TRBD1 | CASSRTGGPNQPQYF | TGTGCCAGCAGCCGAACAGGGGGCCCCAATCAGCCCCAGTACTTC
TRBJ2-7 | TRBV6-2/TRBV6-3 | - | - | CASSYHPRGGEQYF | TGTGCCAGCAGTTACCACCCCCGTGGGGGTGAGCAGTACTTC
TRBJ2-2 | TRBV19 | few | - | CASSIGGRYTGELFF | TGTGCCAGTAGTATAGGTGGACGGTACACCGGGGAGCTGTTTTTT
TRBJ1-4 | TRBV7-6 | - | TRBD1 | CASRDRTNEKLFF | TGTGCCAGTCGGGACAGAACTAATGAAAAACTGTTTTTT
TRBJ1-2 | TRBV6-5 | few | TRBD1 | CASSDGTGNYGYTF | TGTGCCAGCAGTGACGGGACAGGCAACTATGGCTACACCTTC
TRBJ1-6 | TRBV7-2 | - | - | CASTTLHF | TGTGCCAGCACCACCCTCCACTTT
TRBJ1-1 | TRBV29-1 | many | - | CSAREVLNTEAFF | TGCAGCGCTCGAGAGGTCTTAAACACTGAAGCTTTCTTT
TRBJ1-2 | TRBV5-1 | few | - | CASSLARDATIYGYTF | TGCGCCAGCAGCTTGGCTAGGGACGCAACGATTTATGGCTACACCTTC
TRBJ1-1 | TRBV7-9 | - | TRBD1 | CASSQQGAGAFF | TGTGCCAGCAGTCAGCAGGGGGCCGGAGCTTTCTTT
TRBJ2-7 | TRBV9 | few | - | CASSVGVGESVYEQYF | TGTGCCAGCAGCGTAGGGGTGGGGGAGAGTGTCTACGAGCAGTACTTC
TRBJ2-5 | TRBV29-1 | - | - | CSQPGKETQYF | TGCAGCCAACCGGGTAAAGAGACCCAGTACTTC
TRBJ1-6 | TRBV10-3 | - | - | CATLVRGGSPLHF | TGTGCCACCCTAGTAAGGGGTGGGTCACCCCTCCACTTT
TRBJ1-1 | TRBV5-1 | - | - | CASSFRTANTEAFF | TGTGCCAGCAGCTTTCGGACAGCGAACACTGAAGCTTTCTTT
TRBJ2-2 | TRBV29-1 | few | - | CSVVRRSNTGELFF | TGCAGCGTTGTTCGGCGGAGCAACACCGGGGAGCTGTTTTTT
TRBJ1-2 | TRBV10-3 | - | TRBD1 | CAISESRTGYGYTF | TGTGCCATCAGTGAGTCGAGGACAGGGTATGGCTACACCTTC
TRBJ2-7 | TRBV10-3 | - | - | CATSDAGLYEQYF | TGTGCCACCAGTGATGCCGGGCTCTACGAGCAGTACTTC
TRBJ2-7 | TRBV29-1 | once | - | CSAVLTSYEQYF | TGCAGCGCAGTACTAACCAGCTACGAGCAGTACTTC
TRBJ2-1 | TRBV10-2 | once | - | CATGRIPNEQFF | TGCGCCACGGGGAGAATCCCTAATGAGCAGTTCTTC
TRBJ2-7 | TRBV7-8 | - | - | CASSLEAGSPYEQYF | TGTGCCAGCAGCTTAGAGGCCGGGAGTCCCTACGAGCAGTACTTC
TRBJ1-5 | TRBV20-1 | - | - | CSARTLAGAKHF | TGCAGTGCGCGGACACTAGCGGGAGCCAAGCATTTT
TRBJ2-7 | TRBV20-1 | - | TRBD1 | CSWGQREQYF | TGCAGCTGGGGACAGCGCGAGCAGTACTTC
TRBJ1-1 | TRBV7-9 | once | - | CASSLERGLIRNTEAFF | TGTGCCAGCAGCTTAGAACGAGGGCTTATCAGGAACACTGAAGCTTTCTTT
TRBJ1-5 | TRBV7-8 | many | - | CASSLGWDQPQHF | TGTGCCAGCAGCTTAGGCTGGGATCAGCCCCAGCATTTT
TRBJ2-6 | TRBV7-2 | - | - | CASSRYSGANVLTF | TGTGCCAGCAGCCGGTACTCTGGGGCCAACGTCCTGACTTTC
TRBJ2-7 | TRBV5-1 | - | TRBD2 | CASSLRREGRYEQYF | TGCGCCAGCAGCTTGCGACGGGAGGGCCGGTACGAGCAGTACTTC
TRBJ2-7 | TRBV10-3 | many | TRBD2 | CAISDLLAGVSYEQYF | TGTGCCATCAGTGATTTACTAGCGGGAGTTTCCTACGAGCAGTACTTC
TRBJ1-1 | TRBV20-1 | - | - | CSARATGGTEALF | TGCAGTGCTAGAGCCACGGGGGGTACTGAAGCTCTCTTT